The next 26 T cell receptor beta chains were all read from a single sample in a study of cytomegalovirus exposure and HLA in healthy donors. With 60 Vbeta and 13 Jbeta primers, the PCR was carried out. TCRdb's table, derived via immunoSEQ multiplex PCR, lists solely in-frame clones and lacks some. The sample lists roughly 100,000 clones, roughly 80% seen once, with roughly 6.9% in the top ten. The sample was PBMCs. The receptors originated from a young man in good health and CMV-seropositive.

This clone has a single count. The chain is built from TRBV4-2 and TRBJ2-3; 7 nucleotides match TRBD1. Germline V gene data show CDR1 as LGHNA and CDR2 as YNFKEQ. V lost 0 bases to trimming and J lost 1 base; unmatched junction nucleotides: 4. This CDR3 contains 16 residues. The CDR3, as DNA: TGTGCCAGCAGCCAAGATAGACAGGGAGGCACAGATACGCAGTATTTT. It specifies CASSQDRQGGTDTQYF.

This chain connects TRBV5-5 to TRBJ1-5, with 8 bases matching TRBD1. Trimming cost V 5 bases and J 5 bases; bases outside gene matches: 9. Germline CDR1 and CDR2: SGHKS and YYEKEE (reference sequence). This CDR3 is 15 amino acids long. CDR3 DNA: TGTGCCAGCAGTTCGGACAGGGCATTTGATCAGCCCCAGCATTTT. It encodes CASSSDRAFDQPQHF.

This chain links TRBV6-1 with TRBJ2-1; no firm D call. The CDR3 totals 15 residues. Deletions cut 2 bases from V and 4 bases from J, with 12 bases between. CDR1 and CDR2 from the germline V gene are MNHNS and SASEGT. The CDR3 DNA reads as TGTGCCAGCAGTGAATTGGCTCAGTATTACAATGAGCAGTTCTTC. It yields the protein CASSELAQYYNEQFF.

This clone has just one count. The genes are TRBV30 and TRBJ2-7; 9 nucleotides match TRBD2. V shed 5 bases and J 4 bases; nucleotides not matched to a gene: 9. Looked up from germline, CDR1 is GTSNPN and CDR2 is SVGIG (reference sequence). The CDR3 totals 14 residues. The CDR3: CAWGPPGLAYEQYF. DNA of the CDR3: TGTGCCTGGGGACCTCCGGGACTAGCTTACGAGCAGTACTTC.

The V gene is TRBV6-4, the J gene TRBJ2-7; no reliable D call. CDR1 and CDR2 from the germline V gene are MRHNA and SNTAGT. The V and J ends lost 5 bases and 1 base respectively, with 15 bases between them. The CDR3 has 15 amino acids. CDR3: CASSPGLSPSYEQYF. The CDR3 nucleotides read TGTGCCAGCAGTCCCGGGTTATCCCCTTCCTACGAGCAGTACTTC.

The chain employs TRBV9 and TRBJ2-3; 16 bases match TRBD2. Germline V gene sequence: CDR1 SGDLS, CDR2 YYNGEE. This CDR3 is 19 amino acids long. J was trimmed by 0 bases and V by 1 base; bases with no gene match: 5. The CDR3 bases are TGTGCCAGCAGCGTACGACCGGGACTAGCGGGGGGGAGCACAGATACGCAGTATTTT. Translation: CASSVRPGLAGGSTDTQYF.

The rearrangement uses TRBV5-1 and TRBJ2-7, with 7 bases aligning to TRBD1. The CDR3 length is 14 residues. Germline V lookup: CDR1 SGHRS, CDR2 YFSETQ. V shed 3 bases, J shed 3 bases, and the junction held 6 bases outside the gene matches. The CDR3 region is CASSSGTADYEQYF. CDR3 DNA: TGCGCCAGCAGCTCCGGGACAGCAGACTACGAGCAGTACTTC.

This chain connects TRBV4-3 to TRBJ2-2, with 7 bases lining up with TRBD2. V trimming: 3 bases; J trimming: 7 bases; junction bases outside the gene matches: 11. Germline CDR1 and CDR2: LGHNA and YSLEER. The CDR3 contains 16 residues. CDR3 loop: CASSHAGDYIVGELFF. The CDR3 DNA reads TGCGCCAGCAGCCACGCCGGGGACTACATAGTCGGGGAGCTGTTTTTT.

This chain joins TRBV1 and TRBJ1-2; whether TRBD1, the table's D call, matches the DNA was not checked. TRBV1 is a pseudogene segment. This CDR3 contains 13 residues. CDR3 region: CTSSHRQGYGYTF. DNA for the CDR3: TGCACCAGCAGCCACCGCCAGGGGTATGGCTACACCTTC.

This clone was seen just once. V usage is TRBV29-1 and J usage is TRBJ2-5; D is unclear. The last part of the DNA fits TRBJ2-7 better; the J call may be wrong. CDR1 and CDR2 (germline): SQVTM, ANQGSEA. This CDR3 is 13 amino acids long. The CDR3 here is CSVEDGGAYEQYF. The DNA for the CDR3 is TGCAGCGTTGAAGATGGTGGGGCCTACGAGCAGTACTTC.

CDR3 sequence reads: CASSLASGGSSYEQYF. The CDR3 DNA reads as TGTGCCAGCAGTTTAGCTAGTGGCGGGAGCTCCTACGAGCAGTACTTC. V and J are TRBV27 and TRBJ2-5; 7 bases line up with TRBD2. Matching the DNA end better, TRBJ2-7 makes the J call doubtful. CDR1 is MNHEY and CDR2 is SMNVEV in the germline V gene (reference sequence). The CDR3 covers 16 residues.

CDR3 residues: CASSFLQAPLHF. The CDR3 coding sequence is TGTGCCAGCAGTTTTCTCCAGGCACCCCTCCACTTT. J is TRBJ1-6 and V is TRBV27; no reliable D call. Per the germline V gene, CDR1 is MNHEY and CDR2 is SMNVEV (reference sequence). Trimming pared 3 bases from V and 11 bases from J, leaving 8 bases between. The CDR3 has 12 amino acids.

This clone was seen only a few times. The CDR3, as DNA: TGTGCCAGTAGTCCAAGGGACAGGGGGAGTGGAAACACCATATATTTT. It yields the protein CASSPRDRGSGNTIYF. J is TRBJ1-3 and V is TRBV19; 11 bases line up with TRBD1. Per germline, CDR1 LNHDA and CDR2 SQIVND (reference sequence). Losses at the gene ends were 5 bases for V and 3 bases for J; bases not matched to a gene: 6. The CDR3 is 16 residues long.

The V gene is TRBV4-1, the J gene TRBJ2-5, with D maybe TRBD2 (6 bases). This CDR3 has 14 amino acids. Germline CDR1 is MGHRA and CDR2 is YSYEKL. Between the trimmed V and J ends, which lost 0 bases and 4 bases, there was a span of 9 bases. CDR3 amino acids: CASSQEGRRETQYF. The DNA for the CDR3 is TGCGCCAGCAGCCAAGAGGGGAGGCGAGAGACCCAGTACTTC.

This clone appeared a few times. The V gene is TRBV7-2, the J gene TRBJ1-3; tentatively, D is TRBD1 (6 bases). This CDR3 has 15 amino acids. From germline, CDR1 is SGHTA and CDR2 FQGNSA. Trimming shortened V by 4 bases and J by 4 bases, and 14 bases separated the two germline ends. In DNA, the CDR3 is TGTGCCAGCAGCTGGTCCAGGGGTGGGGGAAACACCATATATTTT. This sequence encodes CASSWSRGGGNTIYF. The full variable domain, its missing parts supplied by reference TRBV7-2 and TRBJ1-3, is GAGVSQSPSNKVTEKGKDVELRCDPISGHTALYWYRQSLGQGLEFLIYFQGNSAPDKSGLPSDRFSAERTGGSVSTLTIQRTQQEDSAVYLCASSWSRGGGNTIYFGEGSWLTVV.

The V and J genes are TRBV5-1 and TRBJ2-2; 10 bases map to TRBD2. Per germline, CDR1 SGHRS and CDR2 YFSETQ. The CDR3 has 14 residues. V gave up 7 bases and J gave up 1 base; unmatched junction bases: 1. CDR3 protein: CASRLAGNTGELFF. CDR3 bases: TGCGCCAGCCGACTAGCGGGGAACACCGGGGAGCTGTTTTTT.

This sequence joins TRBV7-6 and TRBJ1-3, with 10 bases that match TRBD1. The CDR3 is made up of 16 amino acids. Germline loops: CDR1 SGHVS, CDR2 FNYEAQ. Trimming at V came to 5 bases and at J to 0 bases, leaving 4 bases not matched to a gene. The chain's CDR3 is CASSPWTGGSGNTIYF. In DNA, the CDR3 is TGTGCCAGCAGCCCATGGACAGGGGGCTCTGGAAACACCATATATTTT.

The J gene is TRBJ2-5, the V gene TRBV19; 8 bases fit TRBD1. Germline CDR1 LNHDA, CDR2 SQIVND (reference sequence). With V trimmed by 2 bases and J by 1 base, 0 bases remained unmatched. The CDR3 has 14 amino acids. The CDR3 sequence is CASSITGGQETQYF. CDR3 bases: TGTGCCAGTAGTATAACAGGGGGCCAAGAGACCCAGTACTTC.

The V gene is TRBV4-1, the J gene TRBJ1-1, with TRBD1 matching over 10 bases. The CDR3 has 17 amino acids. Germline CDR1 and CDR2: MGHRA and YSYEKL. Germline trimming cut 0 bases from V and 7 bases from J; bases unmatched to any gene: 11. This chain's CDR3 is CASSQEGLRQGAREAFF. CDR3 nucleotide sequence: TGCGCCAGCAGCCAAGAAGGCCTACGACAGGGGGCTCGTGAAGCTTTCTTT.

J is TRBJ1-2 and V is TRBV6-1, with TRBD1 identical over 8 bases. This CDR3 has 14 amino acids. The V gene's germline CDR1 is MNHNS and CDR2 SASEGT. The V gene end was trimmed by 3 bases and the J gene end by 4 bases; junction bases not matched to a gene: 4. CDR3 nucleotide sequence: TGTGCCAGCAGTGAGGACAGGGATAGCTATGGCTACACCTTC. Amino acids: CASSEDRDSYGYTF.

The chain is built from TRBV10-3 and TRBJ2-3; 10 bases agree with TRBD2. The CDR3 is made up of 15 amino acids. The junction had 3 bases not matched to a gene; V was cut back by 3 bases and J by 3 bases. Germline CDR1 ENHRY, CDR2 SYGVKD. As DNA, the CDR3 is TGTGCCATCAGTGATCTAGCGGGGGTTACAGATACGCAGTATTTT. Translation: CAISDLAGVTDTQYF.

This clone was picked up a small number of times. This rearrangement joins TRBV5-1 to TRBJ1-2, with 7 nucleotides matching TRBD1. V lost 4 bases to trimming and J lost 6 bases; unmatched junction nucleotides: 12. This CDR3 region has 15 residues. CDR1 SGHRS and CDR2 YFSETQ come from the germline V gene. As DNA, the CDR3 is TGCGCCAGCAGCAGCTTCACTTCAGGGGGAGATGGCTACACCTTC. Protein product: CASSSFTSGGDGYTF.

The chain uses TRBV5-4 and TRBJ1-3; D is uncertain. There are 16 residues in the CDR3. V was pared by 2 bases and J by 0 bases, with 12 bases between. Germline V gene data show CDR1 as SGHNT and CDR2 as YYREEE (reference sequence). The chain's CDR3 is CASSFGISGSGNTIYF. The CDR3 bases are TGTGCCAGCAGCTTCGGGATCTCGGGCTCTGGAAACACCATATATTTT.

The rearrangement uses TRBV9 and TRBJ1-2; D ambiguous. The V and J ends lost 0 bases and 4 bases respectively, with 10 bases between them. Germline V gives CDR1 SGDLS, CDR2 YYNGEE. The CDR3 spans 14 residues. CDR3 sequence (DNA): TGTGCCAGCAGCGTAGAACTCACGGGCTATGGCTACACCTTC. It is translated as CASSVELTGYGYTF. Filled out from reference TRBV9 and TRBJ1-2, the complete variable domain reads DSGVTQTPKHLITATGQRVTLRCSPRSGDLSVYWYQQSLDQGLQFLIQYYNGEERAKGNILERFSAQQFPDLHSELNLSSLELGDSALYFCASSVELTGYGYTFGSGTRLTVV.

This clone was counted once. V usage is TRBV9 and J usage is TRBJ2-3; 10 bases are a match to TRBD2. CDR1 and CDR2 (germline): SGDLS, YYNGEE. This CDR3 spans 14 amino acids. The V segment lost 3 bases and the J segment 6 bases; nucleotides outside the gene matches: 4. The DNA for the CDR3 is TGTGCCAGCAGCGCTAGCGGGAGACTGGATACGCAGTATTTT. Protein product: CASSASGRLDTQYF. Full variable domain (rest looked up from reference TRBV9 and TRBJ2-3): DSGVTQTPKHLITATGQRVTLRCSPRSGDLSVYWYQQSLDQGLQFLIQYYNGEERAKGNILERFSAQQFPDLHSELNLSSLELGDSALYFCASSASGRLDTQYFGPGTRLTVL.

The rearrangement joins TRBV6-1 to TRBJ2-7; 7 bases are a match to TRBD1. The V gene end was trimmed by 6 bases and the J gene end by 3 bases; junction bases not matched to a gene: 8. The CDR3 runs to 14 residues. In germline, CDR1 is MNHNS, CDR2 SASEGT. This CDR3 reads CASSSRDRDYEQYF. CDR3 nucleotides: TGTGCCAGCAGCTCTCGGGACAGAGACTACGAGCAGTACTTC.